This T cell receptor (beta chain) was obtained from a study of T cell repertoires in cytomegalovirus infection. At the level of the study: CMV infection together with matching HLA type was indicated by public TCR beta signatures.

A word on this clonotype: Its specificity is unknown.

MiXCR, applied by TCRdb to the reads, yields one record per CDR3 protein. There are fewer than 1,000,000 distinct CDR3 sequences in the sample; around 32% occur only once, and under 15% lies in the top ten. Whole-study findings and limits: Ex vivo responses were dominated by HLA-C-restricted CMV-specific TCR beta clonotypes.

Here the sequenced sample was cultured CD8+ T cells from PBMCs, taken from culture after CMV antigen stimulation. The TCR sequence derives from a human donor in good health (CMV status not recorded). Some clones in this sample may be carry-over from other donors' samples.

For the CDR3, the DNA is TGTGCCAGCAGCTTAAGGGAGGGTTGGTCCTCCTACAATGAGCAGTTCTTC. Protein: CASSLREGWSSYNEQFF. J is TRBJ2-1 and V is TRBV7-6; 7 nucleotides match TRBD2. Germline V lookup: CDR1 SGHVS, CDR2 FNYEAQ. The V segment lost 2 bases and the J segment 0 bases; nucleotides outside the gene matches: 7. The CDR3 spans 17 residues.